The clone carrying this TCR beta chain occurred a few times. Its antigen remains unidentified. Using its own MiXCR run on the 5' RACE reads, TCRdb lists one record per CDR3 protein. The profile covers tens of thousands of distinct CDR3 sequences, with around 22% appearing a single time and approximately 4% taken by the ten largest. Memory CD4+ T cells were sorted as CD4+CD45RO+CD25- cells. Findings and limits, study-wide: In terms of TCR gene usage, tumor memory CD4+ T cells clustered together with blood and lymph node memory CD4+ cells, as well as with lymph node naive CD4+ cells.

V was pared by 5 bases and J by 5 bases, with 6 bases of the junction left unmatched. From germline, CDR1 is DFQATT and CDR2 SNEGSKA (reference sequence). This CDR3 spans 13 amino acids. Input material: memory CD4+ T cells sorted from blood. Sample subset: memory CD4+ T cells, CD4+CD45RO+CD25-. V usage is TRBV20-1 and J usage is TRBJ2-7; the match to TRBD2 covers 10 bases. The clonotype was recovered from a female donor with breast cancer. The CDR3 nucleotides read TGCAGTGCTGGAAGCGGGAGGGGGGACGAGCAGTACTTC. Encoded protein: CSAGSGRGDEQYF.